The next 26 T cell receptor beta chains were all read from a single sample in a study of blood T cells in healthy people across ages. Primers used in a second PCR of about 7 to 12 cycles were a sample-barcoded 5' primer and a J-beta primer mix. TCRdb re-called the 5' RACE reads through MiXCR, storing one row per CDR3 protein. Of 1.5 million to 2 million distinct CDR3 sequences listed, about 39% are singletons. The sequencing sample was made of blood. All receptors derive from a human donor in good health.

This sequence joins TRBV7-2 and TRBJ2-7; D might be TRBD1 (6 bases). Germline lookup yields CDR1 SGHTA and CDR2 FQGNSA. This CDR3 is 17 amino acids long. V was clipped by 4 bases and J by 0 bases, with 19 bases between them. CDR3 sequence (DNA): TGTGCCAGCAGCTCCTGGGGCGGACAGCTGAGCTCCTACGAGCAGTACTTC. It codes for CASSSWGGQLSSYEQYF.

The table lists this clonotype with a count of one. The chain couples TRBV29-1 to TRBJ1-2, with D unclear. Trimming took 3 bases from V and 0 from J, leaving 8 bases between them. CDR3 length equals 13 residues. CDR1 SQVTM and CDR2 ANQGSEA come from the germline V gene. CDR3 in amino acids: CSVEGVANYGYTF. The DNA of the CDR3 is TGCAGCGTTGAGGGAGTTGCTAACTATGGCTACACCTTC.

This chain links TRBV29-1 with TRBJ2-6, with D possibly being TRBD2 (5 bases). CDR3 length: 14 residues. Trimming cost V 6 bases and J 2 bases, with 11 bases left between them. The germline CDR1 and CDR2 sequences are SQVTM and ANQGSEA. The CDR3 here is CSVLVSAGANVLTF. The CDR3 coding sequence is TGCAGCGTCCTCGTTAGCGCTGGGGCCAACGTCCTGACTTTC.

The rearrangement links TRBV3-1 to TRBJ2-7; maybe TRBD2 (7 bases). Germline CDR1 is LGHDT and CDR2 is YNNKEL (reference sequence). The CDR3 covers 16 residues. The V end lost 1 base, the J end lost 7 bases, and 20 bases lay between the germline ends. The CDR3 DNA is TGTGCCAGCAGCCAAGGGGCCGGGCGGGGGCACAATGAGCAGTACTTC. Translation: CASSQGAGRGHNEQYF.

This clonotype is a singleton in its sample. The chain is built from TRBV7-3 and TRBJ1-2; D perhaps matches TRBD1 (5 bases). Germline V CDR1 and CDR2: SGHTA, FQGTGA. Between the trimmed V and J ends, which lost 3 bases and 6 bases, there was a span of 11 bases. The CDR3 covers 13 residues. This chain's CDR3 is CASSFPGQDGYTF. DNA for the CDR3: TGTGCCAGCAGCTTTCCGGGGCAGGATGGCTACACCTTC.

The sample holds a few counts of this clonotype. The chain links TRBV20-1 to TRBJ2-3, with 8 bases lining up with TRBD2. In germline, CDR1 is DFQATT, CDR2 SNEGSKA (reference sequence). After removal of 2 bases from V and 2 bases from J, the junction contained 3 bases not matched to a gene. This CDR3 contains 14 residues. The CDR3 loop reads CSARYSGDTDTQYF. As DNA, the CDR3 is TGCAGTGCTAGATATAGCGGGGACACAGATACGCAGTATTTT.

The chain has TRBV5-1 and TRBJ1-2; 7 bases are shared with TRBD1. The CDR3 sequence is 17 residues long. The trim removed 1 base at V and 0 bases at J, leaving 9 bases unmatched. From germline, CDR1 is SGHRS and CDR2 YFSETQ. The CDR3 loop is CASSLIAGGAPNYGYTF. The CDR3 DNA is TGCGCCAGCAGCTTGATTGCAGGGGGGGCGCCTAACTATGGCTACACCTTC.

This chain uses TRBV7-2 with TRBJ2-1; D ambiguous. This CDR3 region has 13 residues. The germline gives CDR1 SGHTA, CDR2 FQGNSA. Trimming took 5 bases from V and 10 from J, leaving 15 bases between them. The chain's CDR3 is CASSPVGPYEQFF. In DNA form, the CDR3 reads TGTGCCAGCAGCCCCGTCGGACCCTACGAGCAGTTCTTC.

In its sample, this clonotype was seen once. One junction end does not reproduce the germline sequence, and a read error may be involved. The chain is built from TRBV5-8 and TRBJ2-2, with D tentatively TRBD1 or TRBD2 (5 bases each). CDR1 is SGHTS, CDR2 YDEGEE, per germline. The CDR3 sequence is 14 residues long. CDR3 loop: CASSLVRGTGEPFF. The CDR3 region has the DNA TGTGCCAGCAGCTTGGTGAGGGGCACCGGGGAGCCGTTTTTT.

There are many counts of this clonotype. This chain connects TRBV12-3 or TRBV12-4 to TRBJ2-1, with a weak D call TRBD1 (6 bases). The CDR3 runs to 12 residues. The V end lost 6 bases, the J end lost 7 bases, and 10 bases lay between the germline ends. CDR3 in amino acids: CASSSTGNEQFF. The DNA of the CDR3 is TGTGCCAGCAGCTCAACAGGGAATGAGCAGTTCTTC.

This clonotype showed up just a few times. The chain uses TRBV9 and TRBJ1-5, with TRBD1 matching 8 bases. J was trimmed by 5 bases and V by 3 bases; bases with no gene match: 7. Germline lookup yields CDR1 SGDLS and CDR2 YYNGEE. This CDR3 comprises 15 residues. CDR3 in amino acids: CASSGGTGIHQPQHF. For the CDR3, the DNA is TGTGCCAGCAGCGGGGGGACAGGTATACATCAGCCCCAGCATTTT.

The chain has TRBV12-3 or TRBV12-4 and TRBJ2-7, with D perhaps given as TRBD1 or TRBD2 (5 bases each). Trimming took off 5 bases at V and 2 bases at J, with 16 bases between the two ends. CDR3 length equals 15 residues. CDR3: CASSPSRDLTYEQYF. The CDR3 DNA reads TGTGCCAGCAGTCCCAGCCGGGACCTAACCTACGAGCAGTACTTC.

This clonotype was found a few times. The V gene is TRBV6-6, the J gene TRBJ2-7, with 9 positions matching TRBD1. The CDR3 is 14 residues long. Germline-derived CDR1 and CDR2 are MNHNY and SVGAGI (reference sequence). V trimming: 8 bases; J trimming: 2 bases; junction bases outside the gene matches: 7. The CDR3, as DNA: TGTGCCAGCCAGGGACAGGGTCGACCCTACGAGCAGTACTTC. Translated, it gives CASQGQGRPYEQYF.

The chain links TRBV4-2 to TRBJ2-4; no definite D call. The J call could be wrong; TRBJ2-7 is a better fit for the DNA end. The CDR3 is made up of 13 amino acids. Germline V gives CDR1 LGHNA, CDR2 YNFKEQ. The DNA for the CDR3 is TGTGCCAGCAGCCAAAGCCCCGGCTACGAGCAGTACTTC. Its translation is CASSQSPGYEQYF.

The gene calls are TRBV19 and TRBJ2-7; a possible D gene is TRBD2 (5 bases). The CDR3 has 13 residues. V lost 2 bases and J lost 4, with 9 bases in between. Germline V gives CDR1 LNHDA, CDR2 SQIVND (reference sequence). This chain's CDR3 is CASSIQRGYEQYF. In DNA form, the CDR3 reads TGTGCCAGTAGTATACAAAGAGGGTACGAGCAGTACTTC. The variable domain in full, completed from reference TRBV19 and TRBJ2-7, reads DGGITQSPKYLFRKEGQNVTLSCEQNLNHDAMYWYRQDPGQGLRLIYYSQIVNDFQKGDIAEGYSVSREKKESFPLTVTSAQKNPTAFYLCASSIQRGYEQYFGPGTRLTVT.

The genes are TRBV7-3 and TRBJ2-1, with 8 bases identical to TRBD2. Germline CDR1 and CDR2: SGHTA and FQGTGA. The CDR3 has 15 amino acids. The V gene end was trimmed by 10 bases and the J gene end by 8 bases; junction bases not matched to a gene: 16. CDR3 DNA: TGTGCCACCTCAAAAATCGGTAGCGGGGTGGATGAGCAGTTCTTC. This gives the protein CATSKIGSGVDEQFF.

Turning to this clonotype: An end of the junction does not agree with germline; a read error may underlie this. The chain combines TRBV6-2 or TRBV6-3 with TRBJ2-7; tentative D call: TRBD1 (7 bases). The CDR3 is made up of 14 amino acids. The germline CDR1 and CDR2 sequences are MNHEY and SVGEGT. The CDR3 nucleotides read TGTGCCAGCAGTTACGGAGGGGGCCCCTACGAGCAGGACTTC. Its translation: CASSYGGGPYEQDF.

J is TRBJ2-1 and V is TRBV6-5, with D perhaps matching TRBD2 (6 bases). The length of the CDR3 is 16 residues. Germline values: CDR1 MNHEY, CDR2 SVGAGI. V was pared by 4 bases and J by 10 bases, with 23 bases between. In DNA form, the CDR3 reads TGTGCCAGCAGTTCCCGAGGGACTTACCCCCTCTACGAGCAGTTCTTC. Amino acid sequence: CASSSRGTYPLYEQFF.

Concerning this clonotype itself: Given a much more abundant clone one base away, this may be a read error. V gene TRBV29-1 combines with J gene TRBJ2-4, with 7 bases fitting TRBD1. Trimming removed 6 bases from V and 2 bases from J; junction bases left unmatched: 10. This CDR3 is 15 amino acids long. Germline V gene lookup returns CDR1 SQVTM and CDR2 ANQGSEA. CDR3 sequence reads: CSVGPKTGSKNIQYF. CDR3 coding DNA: TGCAGCGTGGGACCTAAGACAGGGTCCAAAAACATTCAGTACTTC.

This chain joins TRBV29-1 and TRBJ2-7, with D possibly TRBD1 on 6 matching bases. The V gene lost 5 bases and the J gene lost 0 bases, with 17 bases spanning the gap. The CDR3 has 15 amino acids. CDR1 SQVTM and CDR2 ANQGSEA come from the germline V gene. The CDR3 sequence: CSVWFGGLNSYEQYF. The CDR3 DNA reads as TGCAGCGTTTGGTTTGGGGGCCTGAACTCCTACGAGCAGTACTTC.

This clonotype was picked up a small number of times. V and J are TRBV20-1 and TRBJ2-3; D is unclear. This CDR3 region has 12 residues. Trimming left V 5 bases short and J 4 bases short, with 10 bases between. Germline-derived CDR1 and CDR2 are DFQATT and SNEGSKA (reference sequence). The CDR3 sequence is CSASYVPDTQYF. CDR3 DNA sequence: TGCAGTGCTTCATATGTCCCAGATACGCAGTATTTT.

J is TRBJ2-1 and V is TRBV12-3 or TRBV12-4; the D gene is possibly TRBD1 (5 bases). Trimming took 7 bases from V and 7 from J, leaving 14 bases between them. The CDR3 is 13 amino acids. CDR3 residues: CASTGQGRNEQFF. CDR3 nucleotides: TGTGCCAGCACCGGGCAGGGCAGGAATGAGCAGTTCTTC.

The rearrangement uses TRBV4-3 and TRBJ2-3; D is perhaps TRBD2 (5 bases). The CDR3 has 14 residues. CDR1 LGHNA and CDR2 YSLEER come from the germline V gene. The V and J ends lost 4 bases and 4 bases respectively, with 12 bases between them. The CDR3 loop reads CASSPDYFADTQYF. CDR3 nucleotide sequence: TGCGCCAGCAGCCCCGACTACTTCGCAGATACGCAGTATTTT.

CDR3 sequence: CASSLMGPRGIVGGNYEQYF. In DNA form, the CDR3 reads TGTGCCAGCAGCTTAATGGGGCCGAGGGGGATAGTTGGGGGAAACTACGAGCAGTACTTC. The gene calls are TRBV7-2 and TRBJ2-7; D is perhaps TRBD1 (6 bases). V was pared by 2 bases and J by 3 bases, with 29 bases between. The CDR3 extends over 20 amino acids. Germline V gene lookup returns CDR1 SGHTA and CDR2 FQGNSA.

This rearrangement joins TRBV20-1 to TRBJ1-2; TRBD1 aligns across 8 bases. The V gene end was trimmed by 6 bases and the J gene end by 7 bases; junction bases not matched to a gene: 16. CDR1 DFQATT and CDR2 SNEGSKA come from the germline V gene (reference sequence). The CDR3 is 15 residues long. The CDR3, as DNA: TGCAGTGCCCGAATCTCGGGACAGGATTTCCGTGGCTACACCTTC. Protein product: CSARISGQDFRGYTF.

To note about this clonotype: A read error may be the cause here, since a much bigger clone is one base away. Written as DNA, the CDR3 is TGTGCCAGCAGCCAAGGCATTTATCAGTCCCAGCATTTT. This sequence encodes CASSQGIYQSQHF. The chain combines TRBV3-1 with TRBJ1-5; no definite D call. The CDR3 sequence is 13 residues long. CDR1 LGHDT and CDR2 YNNKEL come from the germline V gene (reference sequence).